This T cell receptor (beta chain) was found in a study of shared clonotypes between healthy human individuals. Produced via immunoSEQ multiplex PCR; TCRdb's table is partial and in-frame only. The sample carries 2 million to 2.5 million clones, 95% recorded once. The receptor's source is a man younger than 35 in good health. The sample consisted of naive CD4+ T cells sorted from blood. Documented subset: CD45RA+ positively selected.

The CDR3 bases are TGCGCCAGCAGCTTGGGGGAGGGGAAAAAAGAGACCCAGTACTTC. It translates to CASSLGEGKKETQYF. The chain links TRBV5-1 to TRBJ2-5, with 7 nucleotides matching TRBD2. The germline V gene encodes CDR1 SGHRS and CDR2 YFSETQ. The CDR3 contains 15 residues. V was clipped by 0 bases and J by 3 bases; unmatched bases: 5.